A single sample gave rise to the 17 T cell receptor beta chains below, sequenced in a study of T cell responses to AZD1222 COVID-19 vaccine. Some clones are missing from TCRdb's copy, which holds only in-frame ones; the method was immunoSEQ multiplex PCR. This sample has more than 250,000 clones, with approximately 95% found just once. The sequencing here drew on peripheral blood, taken on day 0 of AZD1222 vaccination. Receptors originate from an adult in good health.

The V call is TRBV5-4, the J call TRBJ2-7; 10 bases line up with TRBD1. This CDR3 is built from 14 residues. Per germline, CDR1 SGHNT and CDR2 YYREEE (reference sequence). V lost 4 bases and J lost 1; bases outside the gene matches: 2. The CDR3 here is CASSRDRGSYEQYF. In DNA, the CDR3 is TGTGCCAGCAGCCGGGACAGGGGATCCTACGAGCAGTACTTC. Full variable domain (outside the CDR3, taken from reference TRBV5-4 and TRBJ2-7): ETGVTQSPTHLIKTRGQQVTLRCSSQSGHNTVSWYQQALGQGPQFIFQYYREEENGRGNFPPRFSGLQFPNYSSELNVNALELDDSALYLCASSRDRGSYEQYFGPGTRLTVT.

The chain combines TRBV5-4 with TRBJ2-3; possibly TRBD2 for D (6 bases). This CDR3 is built from 14 residues. Trimming took off 4 bases at V and 1 base at J, with 10 bases between the two ends. CDR1 and CDR2 (germline): SGHNT, YYREEE (reference sequence). The CDR3 DNA follows: TGTGCCAGCAGCCAACCGGGGGGCACAGATACGCAGTATTTT. Translating it yields CASSQPGGTDTQYF.

The chain links TRBV4-2 to TRBJ2-2, with D tentatively TRBD1 (5 bases). The CDR3 covers 13 residues. Germline V gene data show CDR1 as LGHNA and CDR2 as YNFKEQ. V was clipped by 6 bases and J by 2 bases, with 7 bases between them. The CDR3 DNA is TGTGCCAGCAGAAGGGGAAACACCGGGGAGCTGTTTTTT. Protein: CASRRGNTGELFF.

The chain joins TRBV6-5 to TRBJ1-2; no clear D. The CDR3 contains 12 residues. Deletions cut 6 bases from V and 7 bases from J, with 12 bases between. Per the germline V gene, CDR1 is MNHEY and CDR2 is SVGAGI. CDR3 bases: TGTGCCAGCAGCCCCCCGGGCGTTGGCTACACCTTC. It codes for CASSPPGVGYTF.

This clone was picked up a small number of times. The chain joins TRBV5-1 to TRBJ2-5; the D gene is possibly TRBD1 (6 bases). CDR3 length: 14 amino acids. Trimming cost V 7 bases and J 0 bases, with 13 bases left between them. Per the germline V gene, CDR1 is SGHRS and CDR2 is YFSETQ. CDR3 amino acids: CASRQSGDQETQYF. The CDR3 DNA follows: TGCGCCAGCCGGCAATCAGGGGACCAAGAGACCCAGTACTTC.

The chain joins TRBV19 to TRBJ2-3; 7 bases fit TRBD1. The CDR3 length is 14 residues. J was trimmed by 6 bases and V by 4 bases; bases with no gene match: 7. Germline CDR1 reads LNHDA; CDR2 reads SQIVND (reference sequence). CDR3 amino acids: CASSTAGGMDTQYF. The DNA of the CDR3 is TGTGCCAGTAGTACGGCAGGGGGAATGGATACGCAGTATTTT.

The chain employs TRBV7-2 and TRBJ1-2; 7 positions agree with TRBD1. Trimming cost V 1 base and J 8 bases; bases outside gene matches: 4. CDR3 length: 13 amino acids. The V gene's germline CDR1 is SGHTA and CDR2 FQGNSA. The DNA for the CDR3 is TGTGCCAGCAGCTTAGGACAGGGAGACGGCTACACCTTC. Translation: CASSLGQGDGYTF.

The rearrangement joins TRBV15 to TRBJ1-1, with D perhaps matching TRBD1 (5 bases). This CDR3 has 13 residues. Trimming shortened V by 1 base and J by 7 bases, and 10 bases separated the two germline ends. CDR1 is LNHNV and CDR2 is YYDKDF in the germline V gene (reference sequence). DNA of the CDR3: TGTGCCACCAGCAGAGCTGACAGACTTGAAGCTTTCTTT. The encoded protein is CATSRADRLEAFF.

A word on this clone: Other DNA sequences in the sample encode the same CDR3. The chain joins TRBV9 to TRBJ1-2, with 8 bases matching TRBD1. The CDR3 sequence is 16 residues long. Germline V CDR1 and CDR2: SGDLS, YYNGEE. V was pared by 0 bases and J by 8 bases, with 12 bases of the junction left unmatched. CDR3 in DNA: TGTGCCAGCAGCGTAGAAGTGAGGCAGGGGGCAGAAGGCTACACCTTC. Protein: CASSVEVRQGAEGYTF.

V usage is TRBV19 and J usage is TRBJ2-1; 7 bases fit TRBD1. The CDR3 covers 16 residues. The germline gives CDR1 LNHDA, CDR2 SQIVND (reference sequence). The V segment lost 5 bases and the J segment 1 base; nucleotides outside the gene matches: 8. This CDR3 reads CASSLPGQISYNEQFF. The CDR3, as DNA: TGTGCCAGTAGTCTCCCGGGACAGATATCCTACAATGAGCAGTTCTTC.

Concerning this clone: At the DNA level, this CDR3 is encoded by other sequences in the same sample as well. The chain uses TRBV19 and TRBJ1-1, with no clear D. Trimming removed 5 bases from V and 3 bases from J, with 7 bases in between. The CDR3 runs 12 residues. CDR1 is LNHDA and CDR2 is SQIVND in the germline V gene (reference sequence). Written as DNA, the CDR3 is TGTGCCAGTAGTCCGCGGGACACTGAAGCTTTCTTT. It specifies CASSPRDTEAFF.

The chain carries TRBV6-5 and TRBJ1-5; no definite D call. Germline V CDR1 and CDR2: MNHEY, SVGAGI. This CDR3 comprises 14 residues. Trimming pared 5 bases from V and 3 bases from J, leaving 11 bases between. The chain's CDR3 is CASSPGRDNQPQHF. DNA for the CDR3: TGTGCCAGCAGTCCCGGACGGGACAATCAGCCCCAGCATTTT.

The chain is built from TRBV9 and TRBJ1-1; no reliable D call. The germline V and J ends were trimmed by 4 bases and 0 bases, with 13 bases remaining between them. CDR3 size: 15 residues. Looked up from germline, CDR1 is SGDLS and CDR2 is YYNGEE. The DNA for the CDR3 is TGTGCCAGCAGCCCGGGTGTCGCGATGAACACTGAAGCTTTCTTT. This encodes CASSPGVAMNTEAFF.

The chain recombines TRBV28 with TRBJ2-2, with TRBD1 as a possible D gene (5 bases). Germline CDR1 reads MDHEN; CDR2 reads SYDVKM. The CDR3 runs to 16 residues. Trimming took 2 bases from V and 7 from J, leaving 17 bases between them. In nucleotides, the CDR3 is TGTGCCAGCAGTTTACGAAGGATTAGGGGAAACGGGGAGCTGTTTTTT. Residues: CASSLRRIRGNGELFF.

This sequence joins TRBV9 and TRBJ2-3; 9 bases are shared with TRBD2. Losses at the gene ends were 3 bases for V and 2 bases for J; bases not matched to a gene: 4. The CDR3 contains 15 residues. Per the germline V gene, CDR1 is SGDLS and CDR2 is YYNGEE. The CDR3 nucleotides are TGTGCCAGCAGCGGCAGCGGGGGGCCCACAGATACGCAGTATTTT. It translates to CASSGSGGPTDTQYF. Full variable domain (outside the CDR3, taken from reference TRBV9 and TRBJ2-3): DSGVTQTPKHLITATGQRVTLRCSPRSGDLSVYWYQQSLDQGLQFLIQYYNGEERAKGNILERFSAQQFPDLHSELNLSSLELGDSALYFCASSGSGGPTDTQYFGPGTRLTVL.

A remark on this clone: This same CDR3 is encoded by further DNA sequences in the sample. The chain has TRBV9 and TRBJ1-1, with a possible D match to TRBD1 (5 bases). V lost 2 bases, J lost 4 bases, and 9 bases lay in between. Germline lookup yields CDR1 SGDLS and CDR2 YYNGEE. This CDR3 spans 13 amino acids. CDR3 sequence: CASSVGGSTEAFF. As DNA, the CDR3 is TGTGCCAGCAGCGTGGGGGGAAGCACTGAAGCTTTCTTT.

The V and J genes are TRBV2 and TRBJ2-5; D gene uncertain. In germline, CDR1 is SNHLY, CDR2 FYNNEI. The CDR3 contains 13 residues. Between the trimmed V and J ends, which lost 9 bases and 5 bases, there was a span of 16 bases. The CDR3 protein is CASTGLDGETQYF. Here the CDR3 DNA reads TGTGCCAGTACTGGCCTGGATGGGGAGACCCAGTACTTC.